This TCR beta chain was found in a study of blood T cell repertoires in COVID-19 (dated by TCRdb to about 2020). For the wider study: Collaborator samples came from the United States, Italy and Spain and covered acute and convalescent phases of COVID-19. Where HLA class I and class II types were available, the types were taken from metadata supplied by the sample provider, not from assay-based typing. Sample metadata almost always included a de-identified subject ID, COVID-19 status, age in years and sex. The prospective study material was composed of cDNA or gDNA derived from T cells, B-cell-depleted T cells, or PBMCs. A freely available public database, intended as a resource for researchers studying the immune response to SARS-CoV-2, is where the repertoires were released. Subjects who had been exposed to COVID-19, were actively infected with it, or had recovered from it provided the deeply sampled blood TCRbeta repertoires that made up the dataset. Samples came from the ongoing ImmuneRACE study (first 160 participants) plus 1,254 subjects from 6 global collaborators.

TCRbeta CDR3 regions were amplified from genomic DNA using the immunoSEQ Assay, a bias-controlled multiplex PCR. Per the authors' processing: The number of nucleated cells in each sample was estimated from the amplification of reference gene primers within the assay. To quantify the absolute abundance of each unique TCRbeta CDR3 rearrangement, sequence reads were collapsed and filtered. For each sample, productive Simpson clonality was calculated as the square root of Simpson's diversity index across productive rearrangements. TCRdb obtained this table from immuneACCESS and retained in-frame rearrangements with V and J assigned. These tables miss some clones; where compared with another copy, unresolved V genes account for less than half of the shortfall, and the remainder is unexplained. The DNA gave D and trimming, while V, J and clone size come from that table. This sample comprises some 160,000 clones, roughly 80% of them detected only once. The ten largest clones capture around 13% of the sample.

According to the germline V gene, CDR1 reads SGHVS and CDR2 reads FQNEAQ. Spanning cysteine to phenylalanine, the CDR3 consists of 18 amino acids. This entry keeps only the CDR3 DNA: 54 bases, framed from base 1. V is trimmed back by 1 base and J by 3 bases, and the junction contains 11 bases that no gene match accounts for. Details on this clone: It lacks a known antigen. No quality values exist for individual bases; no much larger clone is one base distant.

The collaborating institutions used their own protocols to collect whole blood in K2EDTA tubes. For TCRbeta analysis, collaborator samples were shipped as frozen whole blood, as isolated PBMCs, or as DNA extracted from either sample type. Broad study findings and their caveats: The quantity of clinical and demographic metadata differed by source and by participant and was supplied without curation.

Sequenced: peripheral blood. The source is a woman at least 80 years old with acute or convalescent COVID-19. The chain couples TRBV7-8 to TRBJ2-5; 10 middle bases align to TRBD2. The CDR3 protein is CASSLEVTGLAWKETQYF. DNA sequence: TGTGCCAGCAGCTTAGAGGTAACGGGACTAGCGTGGAAAGAGACCCAGTACTTC.